What follows are 22 T cell receptor beta chains derived from one specimen sequenced in a study of Ad26.COV2.S vaccination and SARS-CoV-2 variants. Method: immunoSEQ multiplex PCR; TCRdb's copy keeps in-frame clones and lacks some. The table includes almost 400,000 clones, 75% to 90% detected once. The treatment was: about 20 received Ad26.COV2.S at low or high dose, single or two shots; 5 received placebo; per-sample allocation not given. Repertoires come from day 63 after the first vaccine or placebo injection. Specimen: peripheral blood, collected in a trial of Ad26.COV2.S vaccine versus placebo. The receptors stem from a person between 18 and 65 years old who received the Ad26.COV2.S COVID-19 vaccine or a placebo.

The chain uses TRBV19 and TRBJ2-1; TRBD2 agrees at 7 bases. The CDR3 contains 19 residues. Losses at the gene ends were 0 bases for V and 8 bases for J; bases not matched to a gene: 19. CDR1 and CDR2 from the germline V gene are LNHDA and SQIVND (reference sequence). CDR3 sequence reads: CASSIDSESSGGWPYEQFF. The CDR3 DNA sequence: TGTGCCAGTAGTATAGATTCGGAGTCTAGCGGAGGATGGCCCTATGAGCAGTTCTTC.

The chain carries TRBV29-1 and TRBJ2-7; the match to TRBD2 covers 7 bases. From germline, CDR1 is SQVTM and CDR2 ANQGSEA. This CDR3 has 12 amino acids. The V gene end was trimmed by 4 bases and the J gene end by 3 bases; junction bases not matched to a gene: 3. The CDR3 DNA is TGCAGCGTTGTGGGAGGGTACTACGAGCAGTACTTC. This gives the protein CSVVGGYYEQYF.

This clone was counted a few times. This chain connects TRBV6-6 to TRBJ1-6; D is ambiguous. In germline, CDR1 is MNHNY, CDR2 SVGAGI (reference sequence). The CDR3 runs 15 residues. V lost 0 bases, J lost 7 bases, and 10 bases lay in between. The CDR3 loop is CASSYSPGPNSPLHF. CDR3 in DNA: TGTGCCAGCAGTTACTCACCCGGTCCCAATTCACCCCTCCACTTT.

The gene calls are TRBV11-1 and TRBJ2-1; 12 positions agree with TRBD2. Trimming removed 5 bases from V and 4 bases from J; junction bases left unmatched: 3. CDR3 length: 15 residues. The germline CDR1 and CDR2 sequences are SGHAT and FQDESV (reference sequence). In DNA form, the CDR3 reads TGTGCCAGCAGCCCGGGACTAGCGGGTTACAATGAGCAGTTCTTC. Protein sequence: CASSPGLAGYNEQFF.

The J gene is TRBJ2-1, the V gene TRBV4-1; D is undetermined. V lost 0 bases and J 0 bases, leaving 6 bases between the germline ends. From germline, CDR1 is MGHRA and CDR2 YSYEKL. This CDR3 spans 15 amino acids. The CDR3 DNA reads as TGCGCCAGCAGCCAAGATCCTTTCTCCTACAATGAGCAGTTCTTC. It encodes CASSQDPFSYNEQFF.

The chain is built from TRBV7-9 and TRBJ2-1, with 10 bases lining up with TRBD2. The germline gives CDR1 SEHNR, CDR2 FQNEAQ (reference sequence). V dropped 5 bases and J dropped 6; count of bases not matched to a gene: 13. CDR3 length: 17 amino acids. For the CDR3, the DNA is TGTGCCAGCAGCCTACGTCGGACTAGCGGCGACTCCAATGAGCAGTTCTTC. Amino acid sequence: CASSLRRTSGDSNEQFF.

Only one count was recorded for this clone. The CDR3 DNA reads TGTGCCAGCAGCTTGAACGGCTACAATGAGCAGTTCTTC. This encodes CASSLNGYNEQFF. The V and J genes are TRBV11-3 and TRBJ2-1; D is unresolved. The V end was cut by 3 bases, the J end by 3 bases, with 6 bases between. Germline CDR1 SGHNT, CDR2 YENEEA. The CDR3 has 13 amino acids.

The chain combines TRBV28 with TRBJ1-6, with 7 bases identical to TRBD1. V shed 5 bases, J shed 7 bases, and the junction held 2 bases outside the gene matches. There are 13 residues in the CDR3. CDR1 and CDR2 from the germline V gene are MDHEN and SYDVKM. The CDR3 is CASSPTGNSPLHF. In DNA, the CDR3 is TGTGCCAGCAGTCCGACAGGGAATTCACCCCTCCACTTT.

This rearrangement joins TRBV5-8 to TRBJ2-5; D is perhaps TRBD1 (6 bases). From germline, CDR1 is SGHTS and CDR2 YDEGEE. The CDR3 length is 16 residues. V dropped 4 bases and J dropped 2 bases, with 18 bases sitting between them. CDR3 loop: CASSPWGQGIQETQYF. The CDR3 DNA reads TGTGCCAGCAGCCCGTGGGGGCAGGGGATACAAGAGACCCAGTACTTC.

This rearrangement joins TRBV7-2 to TRBJ1-5; 9 nucleotides line up with TRBD1. J gave up 4 bases and V 5 bases, and 3 bases lay outside the gene matches. The CDR3 contains 14 residues. Germline CDR1 and CDR2: SGHTA and FQGNSA. CDR3: CASSPGQGNQPQHF. The DNA for the CDR3 is TGTGCCAGCAGCCCAGGACAGGGGAATCAGCCCCAGCATTTT.

This clone has a single count. V usage is TRBV6-1 and J usage is TRBJ1-2; unclear D gene. Trimming shortened V by 2 bases and J by 14 bases, and 15 bases separated the two germline ends. Germline V lookup: CDR1 MNHNS, CDR2 SASEGT. The CDR3 covers 12 residues. CDR3 protein: CASSERGWQETF. For the CDR3, the DNA is TGTGCCAGCAGTGAACGGGGATGGCAGGAGACCTTC.

The rearrangement uses TRBV5-1 and TRBJ1-1; D perhaps matches TRBD1 (5 bases). From germline, CDR1 is SGHRS and CDR2 YFSETQ. This CDR3 has 15 residues. Deletions cut 3 bases from V and 1 base from J, with 13 bases between. The CDR3 spells CASSSDLTGNTEAFF. CDR3 sequence (DNA): TGCGCCAGCAGCTCGGATCTTACAGGGAACACTGAAGCTTTCTTT.

This sequence joins TRBV7-9 and TRBJ2-1; 7 nucleotides line up with TRBD1. The CDR3 consists of 14 residues. V shed 5 bases, J shed 10 bases, and the junction held 11 bases outside the gene matches. Germline V CDR1 and CDR2: SEHNR, FQNEAQ (reference sequence). CDR3 DNA sequence: TGTGCCAGCAGCGCAGGAGTAGGGGGCGACGAGCAGTTCTTC. As protein: CASSAGVGGDEQFF.

The chain recombines TRBV27 with TRBJ2-7, with 9 bases identical to TRBD1. This CDR3 comprises 17 residues. Losses at the gene ends were 0 bases for V and 2 bases for J; bases not matched to a gene: 8. Germline CDR1 is MNHEY and CDR2 is SMNVEV (reference sequence). CDR3 DNA: TGTGCCAGCAGTTTATCCTCGATGGGACAGGGAACCTACGAGCAGTACTTC. Translating it yields CASSLSSMGQGTYEQYF.

This chain uses TRBV28 with TRBJ2-1; tentatively, D is TRBD2 (6 bases). In germline, CDR1 is MDHEN, CDR2 SYDVKM. V was clipped by 2 bases and J by 3 bases, with 8 bases between them. This CDR3 spans 14 amino acids. DNA of the CDR3: TGTGCCAGCAGTTTAGGGACTCGCTACAATGAGCAGTTCTTC. Its translation is CASSLGTRYNEQFF.

This sequence joins TRBV5-4 and TRBJ1-2; no reliable D call. The CDR3 is made up of 17 amino acids. Trimming stripped 0 bases from V and 4 bases from J, with 19 bases between. The germline V gene encodes CDR1 SGHNT and CDR2 YYREEE (reference sequence). The DNA for the CDR3 is TGTGCCAGCAGCTTGGCCGGTACGGCCGGTCGACTCTATGGCTACACCTTC. Its translation is CASSLAGTAGRLYGYTF.

The chain links TRBV27 to TRBJ1-4; no firm D call. CDR3 length equals 13 residues. Trimming left V 4 bases short and J 7 bases short, with 10 bases between. The V gene's germline CDR1 is MNHEY and CDR2 SMNVEV (reference sequence). The CDR3 loop is CASSSRRAEKLFF. The CDR3 DNA reads TGTGCCAGCAGTTCGCGACGGGCTGAAAAACTGTTTTTT. The full variable domain, rest sourced from reference TRBV27 and TRBJ1-4, is EAQVTQNPRYLITVTGKKLTVTCSQNMNHEYMSWYRQDPGLGLRQIYYSMNVEVTDKGDVPEGYKVSRKEKRNFPLILESPSPNQTSLYFCASSSRRAEKLFFGSGTQLSVL.

V usage is TRBV6-5 and J usage is TRBJ1-1, with TRBD1 matching over 8 bases. Trimming removed 7 bases from V and 11 bases from J; junction bases left unmatched: 12. The CDR3 runs 13 residues. The germline V gene has CDR1 MNHEY and CDR2 SVGAGI. Here the CDR3 DNA reads TGTGCCAGCACCACAAAGGGGGGACAGGTCGCTTTCTTT. Protein sequence: CASTTKGGQVAFF.

The chain links TRBV18 to TRBJ1-5, with D maybe TRBD1 (5 bases). Trimming pared 3 bases from V and 3 bases from J, leaving 12 bases between. The CDR3 runs to 15 residues. Germline V gives CDR1 KGHSH, CDR2 LQKENI. The CDR3 here is CASSPSGANNQPQHF. DNA of the CDR3: TGTGCCAGCTCACCTTCCGGGGCAAACAATCAGCCCCAGCATTTT.

CDR3 residues: CASSFKGAATNEKLFF. The CDR3 coding sequence is TGTGCCAGCAGTTTTAAAGGGGCCGCAACTAATGAAAAACTGTTTTTT. The rearrangement links TRBV27 to TRBJ1-4; possibly TRBD1 for D (5 bases). The ends were cut back, 3 bases at V and 0 bases at J, with 11 bases in the middle. The CDR3 length is 16 residues. Germline CDR1 is MNHEY and CDR2 is SMNVEV (reference sequence). The variable domain in full, completed from reference TRBV27 and TRBJ1-4, reads EAQVTQNPRYLITVTGKKLTVTCSQNMNHEYMSWYRQDPGLGLRQIYYSMNVEVTDKGDVPEGYKVSRKEKRNFPLILESPSPNQTSLYFCASSFKGAATNEKLFFGSGTQLSVL.

The rearrangement uses TRBV21-1 and TRBJ1-1. TRBV21-1 is a known pseudogene. This CDR3 region has 16 residues. DNA for the CDR3: TGTGCCAGCAGCAGAGGATGGTTTCGGCGGAACACTGAAGCTTTCTTT. It codes for CASSRGWFRRNTEAFF.

V is TRBV2 and J is TRBJ1-4, with 10 positions matching TRBD1. The germline V gene has CDR1 SNHLY and CDR2 FYNNEI. CDR3 length: 15 amino acids. With V trimmed by 3 bases and J by 4 bases, 2 bases remained unmatched. CDR3 coding DNA: TGTGCCAGCAGTGAGACAGGGGGCTTTAATGAAAAACTGTTTTTT. Translation gives CASSETGGFNEKLFF.